Included here is one T cell receptor (beta chain) sequence, with context. This entry comes from a study of blood T cell repertoires in COVID-19. As for the study in general: Specimens from acute and convalescent COVID-19 originated in the United States, Italy and Spain.

Trimming took 7 bases from V and 0 from J; bases not matched to a gene: 12. Germline V gene lookup returns CDR1 LGHNT and CDR2 FRNRAP. This CDR3 is 16 amino acids long. Study processing details: Reference gene primer amplification in the assay estimated nucleated cell counts. Here immunoSEQ multiplex PCR was the method, and the copy in TCRdb shows in-frame clones only, minus some. The V and J calls and clone size are taken from that table; D and trimming were inferred from the DNA. This table holds 250,000 to 350,000 clones, 86% found once. Enrollment of patients from Seattle took place during active infection, with longitudinal follow-up.

The sample consisted of peripheral blood. The clonotype was recovered from an older woman with COVID-19, enrolled during active disease. The chain joins TRBV12-5 to TRBJ2-7; 7 nucleotides agree with TRBD1. CDR3 loop: CASVGPSGQFSYEQYF. For the CDR3, the DNA is TGTGCTAGTGTAGGGCCCTCGGGACAGTTCTCCTACGAGCAGTACTTC.